This T cell receptor (beta chain) originates from a study of siplizumab effects on memory and regulatory T cells. Worth noting for this clone: Its cognate antigen is unknown.

Study-wide points: Suppressive activity of Tregs proliferating in siplizumab cultures remained unconfirmed. Naive T cells were seemingly more diverse than memory cells, and major contributions to the alloresponse seemed to be made by them. Alloreactive clones mapping to unstimulated subsets formed only a minor fraction. Alloreactive sequences from unstimulated CD4+ memory cells fell significantly with siplizumab.

The data were produced by immunoSEQ multiplex PCR, yet TCRdb's version contains in-frame clones alone and is incomplete. The top ten hold 0.3% of the sample, which has tens of thousands of clones, 94% seen once. The CDR3 runs to 15 residues. Germline CDR1 is SGHVS and CDR2 is FQNEAQ. V was shortened by 5 bases and J by 0 bases, with 13 bases between the two germline ends. The gene calls are TRBV7-8 and TRBJ1-1; possibly TRBD1 for D (6 bases). Sequenced input: non-Treg CD4+ T cells sorted from blood. This receptor was taken from a human donor in good health. The CDR3, as DNA: TGTGCCAGCAGCCTGAGGGACACAGTGAACACTGAAGCTTTCTTT. Residues: CASSLRDTVNTEAFF.